One and the same sample provided the 30 T cell receptor beta chains below, sequenced in a study of blood T cells in healthy people across ages. Primers used in a second PCR of roughly 6 to 12 cycles were a sample-barcoded 5' primer and a J-beta primer mix. Each CDR3 protein gets one entry after TCRdb re-called the 5' RACE reads with MiXCR. The table shows 1.5 million to 2 million distinct CDR3 sequences, with 40% to 55% occurring only once. Source material: blood. These receptors were taken from a middle-aged woman in good health.

This sequence joins TRBV28 and TRBJ1-5, with no clear D. Germline CDR1 is MDHEN and CDR2 is SYDVKM. The CDR3 has 16 residues. V lost 5 bases, J lost 1 base, and 15 bases lay in between. In DNA form, the CDR3 reads TGTGCCAGCAGTGTACCCGGGCCTGGGAGCAATCAGCCCCAGCATTTT. It specifies CASSVPGPGSNQPQHF.

This clonotype was recorded once. V gene TRBV9 combines with J gene TRBJ2-3; 7 nucleotides align to TRBD1. This CDR3 spans 16 amino acids. Looked up from germline, CDR1 is SGDLS and CDR2 is YYNGEE. Germline trimming cut 4 bases from V and 0 bases from J; bases unmatched to any gene: 8. The CDR3 sequence: CASSKPGTDSTDTQYF. DNA for the CDR3: TGTGCCAGCAGCAAGCCCGGGACAGACAGCACAGATACGCAGTATTTT.

J is TRBJ2-7 and V is TRBV20-1; weak D call: TRBD1 (5 bases). CDR1 is DFQATT, CDR2 SNEGSKA, per germline (reference sequence). The CDR3 runs 12 residues. V dropped 4 bases and J dropped 4 bases, with 11 bases sitting between them. The CDR3 is CSANAGSYEQYF. The CDR3 coding sequence is TGCAGTGCTAATGCAGGGTCATACGAGCAGTACTTC.

This clonotype was detected ten times or more. The rearrangement links TRBV4-3 to TRBJ2-3, with D hard to call. The V end lost 0 bases, the J end lost 1 base, and 8 bases lay between the germline ends. The V gene's germline CDR1 is LGHNA and CDR2 YSLEER. The CDR3 runs to 15 residues. DNA of the CDR3: TGCGCCAGCAGCCAAGATCGACTCGGCACAGATACGCAGTATTTT. Amino acid sequence: CASSQDRLGTDTQYF.

This clonotype came up a few times. The CDR3 DNA sequence: TGTGCCAGCAGCTTGGCCGGGACAGGGTCCTTCAGCTCCTACAATGAGCAGTACTTC. It yields the protein CASSLAGTGSFSSYNEQYF. The rearrangement joins TRBV5-5 to TRBJ2-1; 9 nucleotides agree with TRBD1. The J call may be incorrect, as the DNA end agrees better with TRBJ2-7. The V gene's germline CDR1 is SGHKS and CDR2 YYEKEE (reference sequence). CDR3 length: 19 amino acids.

The chain carries TRBV15 and TRBJ2-5; D perhaps matches TRBD2 (6 bases). CDR1 LNHNV and CDR2 YYDKDF come from the germline V gene (reference sequence). The CDR3 has 17 amino acids. The V end lost 2 bases, the J end lost 0 bases, and 16 bases lay between the germline ends. CDR3: CATSRSGGSLYQETQYF. In DNA form, the CDR3 reads TGTGCCACCAGCAGATCCGGGGGTTCCCTCTACCAAGAGACCCAGTACTTC.

This clonotype was counted only a few times. V usage is TRBV20-1 and J usage is TRBJ2-4; TRBD2 aligns across 10 bases. J was trimmed by 4 bases and V by 3 bases; bases with no gene match: 3. From germline, CDR1 is DFQATT and CDR2 SNEGSKA (reference sequence). CDR3 length equals 14 residues. CDR3 sequence reads: CSASGLAAKNIQYF. The CDR3 DNA follows: TGCAGTGCTAGCGGACTAGCGGCAAAAAACATTCAGTACTTC.

CDR3 DNA sequence: TGTGCCAGCAGCGTAGTAGTCAGGGAAGCTGGCTACACCTTC. Protein product: CASSVVVREAGYTF. V and J are TRBV7-2 and TRBJ1-2; possibly TRBD1 for D (5 bases). The germline CDR1 and CDR2 sequences are SGHTA and FQGNSA. The V gene lost 5 bases and the J gene lost 7 bases, with 17 bases spanning the gap. The CDR3 has 14 amino acids.

This clonotype turned up a few times. The gene calls are TRBV6-4 and TRBJ2-3, with TRBD2 matching 12 bases. V lost 3 bases, J lost 1 base, and 5 bases stayed unmatched. Germline V gives CDR1 MRHNA, CDR2 SNTAGT. The length of the CDR3 is 17 residues. The CDR3 reads CASSDGGLAGRTDTQYF. DNA of the CDR3: TGTGCCAGCAGTGATGGGGGACTAGCGGGCCGCACAGATACGCAGTATTTT.

The chain combines TRBV20-1 with TRBJ2-7; 10 positions match TRBD2. The CDR3 is 13 amino acids. Germline V gene sequence: CDR1 DFQATT, CDR2 SNEGSKA (reference sequence). V was pared by 6 bases and J by 10 bases, with 12 bases of the junction left unmatched. CDR3 nucleotides: TGCAGTGCGATTCTAGCGGGGGCTCCCAATCAGTACTTC. Translation: CSAILAGAPNQYF.

This clonotype was recorded a few times. A junction end diverges from the germline sequence, so it may reflect a read error. The chain employs TRBV29-1 and TRBJ2-5; D uncertain. The V gene's germline CDR1 is SQVTM and CDR2 ANQGSEA. The CDR3 spans 12 residues. CDR3 region: CSAEVQQETQYF. The CDR3, as DNA: TGCAGCGCTGAAGTACAGCAAGAGACCCAGTACTTC. The full variable domain, rest sourced from reference TRBV29-1 and TRBJ2-5, is SAVISQKPSRDICQRGTSLTIQCQVDSQVTMMFWYRQQPGQSLTLIATANQGSEATYESGFVIDKFPISRPNLTFSTLTVSNMSPEDSSIYLCSAEVQQETQYFGPGTRLLVL.

This chain links TRBV24-1 with TRBJ2-1; no reliable D call. Trimming pared 4 bases from V and 4 bases from J, leaving 19 bases between. Germline CDR1 KGHDR, CDR2 SFDVKD. This CDR3 is built from 17 residues. CDR3 DNA sequence: TGTGCCACCAGTGACCCCACCGTGGGTGGTGGGTACAATGAGCAGTTCTTC. This sequence encodes CATSDPTVGGGYNEQFF.

Comments on this clonotype: Without the conserved terminal phenylalanine or tryptophan, this CDR3 likely stems from a read error. V usage is TRBV4-3 and J usage is TRBJ1-2; a possible D gene is TRBD1 (6 bases). There are 15 residues in the CDR3. The germline gives CDR1 LGHNA, CDR2 YSLEER. The V end lost 1 base, the J end lost 0 bases, and 9 bases lay between the germline ends. CDR3 in DNA: TGCGCCAGCAGCCAAGGGGACAAAGCTAACTATGGCTACACCTTA. Translating it yields CASSQGDKANYGYTL.

The chain couples TRBV27 to TRBJ2-4; D ambiguous. This CDR3 has 14 amino acids. The germline V and J ends were trimmed by 8 bases and 3 bases, with 14 bases remaining between them. Germline CDR1 reads MNHEY; CDR2 reads SMNVEV (reference sequence). The CDR3 DNA follows: TGTGCCAGCCAGCCGGACGTCTACAAAAACATTCAGTACTTC. It codes for CASQPDVYKNIQYF.

This sequence joins TRBV9 and TRBJ2-1, with 9 bases that match TRBD2. V lost 0 bases to trimming and J lost 7 bases; unmatched junction nucleotides: 11. Germline-derived CDR1 and CDR2 are SGDLS and YYNGEE. The CDR3 sequence is 17 residues long. In DNA, the CDR3 is TGTGCCAGCAGCGTAGGAATGCGGGGGGGCCCAGGGAATGAGCAGTTCTTC. Encoded protein: CASSVGMRGGPGNEQFF.

The chain employs TRBV7-2 and TRBJ2-5; D gene uncertain. The end of the DNA fits TRBJ2-7 better, so the J call may be wrong. Germline V CDR1 and CDR2: SGHTA, FQGNSA. The CDR3 is made up of 12 amino acids. The CDR3 loop reads CASSPQSDEQYF. The CDR3 region has the DNA TGTGCCAGCAGCCCACAGAGCGACGAGCAGTACTTC.

Only one count was recorded for this clonotype. The V gene is TRBV27, the J gene TRBJ2-5; D is undetermined. The ends were cut back, 5 bases at V and 3 bases at J, with 16 bases in the middle. The V gene's germline CDR1 is MNHEY and CDR2 SMNVEV (reference sequence). The CDR3 consists of 15 residues. The CDR3 region has the DNA TGTGCCAGCAGTCTCACCTCCTTTGTTAAAGAGACCCAGTACTTC. Translated: CASSLTSFVKETQYF.

Only a few counts were recorded for this clonotype. The gene calls are TRBV9 and TRBJ2-3; TRBD2 aligns across 7 bases. Trimming cost V 3 bases and J 3 bases; bases outside gene matches: 7. Germline V gene lookup returns CDR1 SGDLS and CDR2 YYNGEE. This CDR3 spans 15 amino acids. The CDR3 bases are TGTGCCAGCAGCGCCCGACTAGCCGTTACAGATACGCAGTATTTT. Its translation: CASSARLAVTDTQYF.

On this clonotype: Being one base from a much bigger clone, this may be a read error. This chain uses TRBV12-3 or TRBV12-4 with TRBJ2-7, with a tentative D call TRBD1 (7 bases). V gave up 4 bases and J gave up 2 bases, with 9 bases separating them. CDR3 length: 13 residues. The CDR3, as DNA: TGTGCCAGCAGTTGCGGGACAGCCTACGAGCAGTACTTC. Protein: CASSCGTAYEQYF.

This clonotype was detected a few times. The rearrangement joins TRBV20-1 to TRBJ2-1; 8 bases map to TRBD1. Per the germline V gene, CDR1 is DFQATT and CDR2 is SNEGSKA (reference sequence). This CDR3 region has 15 residues. Unmatched junction bases numbered 4, after V lost 1 base and J lost 2 bases. The CDR3: CSARGTGMTYNEQFF. The CDR3 DNA reads as TGCAGTGCTAGAGGGACAGGGATGACCTACAATGAGCAGTTCTTC.

The genes are TRBV20-1 and TRBJ2-7; 7 bases are a match to TRBD1. Germline loops: CDR1 DFQATT, CDR2 SNEGSKA (reference sequence). Trimming cost V 6 bases and J 2 bases; bases outside gene matches: 10. This CDR3 has 14 amino acids. CDR3 nucleotides: TGCAGTGCCGTCTGGCGGACAGGAACCTACGAGCAGTACTTC. This sequence encodes CSAVWRTGTYEQYF.

The chain carries TRBV6-2 or TRBV6-3 and TRBJ2-1, with a weak D call TRBD1 (6 bases). V was shortened by 7 bases and J by 4 bases, with 17 bases between the two germline ends. The length of the CDR3 is 15 residues. Germline CDR1 MNHEY, CDR2 SVGEGT. DNA of the CDR3: TGTGCCAGCAATCTAAGGGACAAACTTTACAATGAGCAGTTCTTC. Protein: CASNLRDKLYNEQFF.

V and J are TRBV19 and TRBJ2-1, with 9 nucleotides matching TRBD2. This CDR3 contains 14 residues. Germline CDR1 reads LNHDA; CDR2 reads SQIVND (reference sequence). Trimming cost V 4 bases and J 10 bases; bases outside gene matches: 8. DNA for the CDR3: TGTGCCAGTAGTACGGCTAGCGGGGCTGGGGAGCAGTTCTTC. It yields the protein CASSTASGAGEQFF.

As concerns this clonotype: Germline and junction disagree at one end, which may indicate a read error. The V gene is TRBV20-1, the J gene TRBJ2-3; 10 bases match TRBD2. The germline gives CDR1 DFQATT, CDR2 SNEGSKA (reference sequence). The CDR3 is 14 amino acids. This CDR3 reads CSTSRASGGDTQYF. The CDR3 bases are TGCAGTACTAGTAGGGCTAGCGGGGGAGATACGCAGTATTTT.

The V and J genes are TRBV11-2 and TRBJ2-1; 8 bases match TRBD2. CDR1 and CDR2 from the germline V gene are SGHAT and FQNNGV. After removal of 0 bases from V and 6 bases from J, the junction contained 13 bases not matched to a gene. The CDR3 runs to 18 residues. This chain's CDR3 is CASSLDPAGVRRANEQFF. The CDR3 DNA follows: TGTGCCAGCAGCTTAGATCCAGCGGGGGTCCGAAGGGCCAATGAGCAGTTCTTC. Supplemented by reference TRBV11-2 and TRBJ2-1, the full variable domain reads EAGVAQSPRYKIIEKRQSVAFWCNPISGHATLYWYQQILGQGPKLLIQFQNNGVVDDSQLPKDRFSAERLKGVDSTLKIQPAKLEDSAVYLCASSLDPAGVRRANEQFFGPGTRLTVL.

This clonotype has more than one count but fewer than ten. The chain is built from TRBV28 and TRBJ2-5; D perhaps matches TRBD1 (5 bases). Germline V gene lookup returns CDR1 MDHEN and CDR2 SYDVKM. V lost 3 bases, J lost 2 bases, and 10 bases lay in between. This CDR3 has 14 residues. In DNA form, the CDR3 reads TGTGCCAGCAGTTTTAGACAGTTTCAAGAGACCCAGTACTTC. This sequence encodes CASSFRQFQETQYF. Variable domain in full (rest from reference TRBV28 and TRBJ2-5): DVKVTQSSRYLVKRTGEKVFLECVQDMDHENMFWYRQDPGLGLRLIYFSYDVKMKEKGDIPEGYSVSREKKERFSLILESASTNQTSMYLCASSFRQFQETQYFGPGTRLLVL.

This chain joins TRBV21-1 and TRBJ2-7; no check of the table's D call, TRBD2, against the DNA was made. TRBV21-1 counts as a pseudogene. CDR3 size: 17 residues. The DNA for the CDR3 is TGTGCCAGCAGCAAAGCCCGCGGACTAGCGGACCTCTACGAGCAGTACTTC. Residues: CASSKARGLADLYEQYF.

This clonotype was recorded at least ten times. V gene TRBV29-1 combines with J gene TRBJ2-1, with TRBD2 as a possible D gene (6 bases). CDR1 SQVTM and CDR2 ANQGSEA come from the germline V gene. Trimming shortened V by 3 bases and J by 8 bases, and 8 bases separated the two germline ends. This CDR3 is 11 amino acids long. The chain's CDR3 is CSVEGGDEQFF. The DNA for the CDR3 is TGCAGCGTTGAGGGAGGCGATGAGCAGTTCTTC.

This clonotype has more than one count but fewer than ten. V is TRBV4-1 and J is TRBJ1-2; D uncertain. The CDR3 extends over 16 amino acids. V lost 0 bases, J lost 1 base, and 12 bases lay in between. CDR1 is MGHRA, CDR2 YSYEKL, per germline. The CDR3 DNA follows: TGCGCCAGCAGCCAAGAAGGTGCGGGCCGTAACTATGGCTACACCTTC. This translates into CASSQEGAGRNYGYTF.

The chain carries TRBV29-1 and TRBJ1-2; the D is unclear. The germline CDR1 and CDR2 sequences are SQVTM and ANQGSEA. The CDR3 is made up of 13 amino acids. Trimming stripped 3 bases from V and 2 bases from J, with 10 bases between. The CDR3 DNA reads as TGCAGCGTTGATGTGGGCCTAAACTATGGCTACACCTTC. Translating it yields CSVDVGLNYGYTF.